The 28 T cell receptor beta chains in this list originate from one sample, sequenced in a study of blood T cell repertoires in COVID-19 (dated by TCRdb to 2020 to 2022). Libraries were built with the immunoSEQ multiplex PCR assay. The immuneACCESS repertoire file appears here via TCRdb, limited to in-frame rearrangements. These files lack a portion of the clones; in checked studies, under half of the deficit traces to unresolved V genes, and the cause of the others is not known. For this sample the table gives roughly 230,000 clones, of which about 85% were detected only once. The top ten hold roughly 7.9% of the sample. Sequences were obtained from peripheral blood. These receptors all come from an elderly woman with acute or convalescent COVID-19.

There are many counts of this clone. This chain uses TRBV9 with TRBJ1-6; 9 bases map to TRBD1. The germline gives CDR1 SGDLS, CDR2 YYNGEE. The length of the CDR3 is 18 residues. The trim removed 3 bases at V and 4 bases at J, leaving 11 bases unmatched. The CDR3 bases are TGTGCCAGCAGCGCCCGGGACAGGGTTCCCTTTTATAATTCACCCCTCCACTTT. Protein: CASSARDRVPFYNSPLHF.

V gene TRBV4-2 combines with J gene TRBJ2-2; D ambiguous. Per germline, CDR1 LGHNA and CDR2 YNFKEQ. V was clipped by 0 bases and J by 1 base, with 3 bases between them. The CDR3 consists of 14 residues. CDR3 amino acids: CASSQDMNTGELFF. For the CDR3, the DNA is TGTGCCAGCAGCCAAGATATGAACACCGGGGAGCTGTTTTTT.

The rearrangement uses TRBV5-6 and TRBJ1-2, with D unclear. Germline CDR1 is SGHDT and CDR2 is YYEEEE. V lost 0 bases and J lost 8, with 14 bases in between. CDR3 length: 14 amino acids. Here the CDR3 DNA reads TGTGCCAGCAGCTTGGTAGCGGTTTCGGGAGGCTACACCTTC. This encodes CASSLVAVSGGYTF.

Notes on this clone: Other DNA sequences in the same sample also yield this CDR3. Here the CDR3 reads CSARGSYEQYF. DNA of the CDR3: TGCAGTGCTCGCGGAAGCTACGAGCAGTACTTC. The chain employs TRBV20-1 and TRBJ2-7; D remains unclear. The CDR3 runs 11 residues. Germline loops: CDR1 DFQATT, CDR2 SNEGSKA (reference sequence). V was trimmed by 5 bases and J by 3 bases, leaving 8 bases between them.

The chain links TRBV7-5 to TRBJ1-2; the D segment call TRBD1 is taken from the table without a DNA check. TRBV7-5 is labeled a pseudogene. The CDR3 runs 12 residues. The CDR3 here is CVRSQGQVGYTF. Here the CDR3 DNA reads TGTGTCAGAAGCCAGGGTCAAGTCGGCTACACCTTC.

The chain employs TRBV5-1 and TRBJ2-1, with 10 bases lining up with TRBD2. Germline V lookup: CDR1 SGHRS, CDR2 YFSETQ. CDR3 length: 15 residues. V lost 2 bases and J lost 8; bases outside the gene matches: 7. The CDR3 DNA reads TGCGCCAGCAGCTTCGCTAGCGGGGGCCGATATGAGCAGTTCTTC. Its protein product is CASSFASGGRYEQFF.

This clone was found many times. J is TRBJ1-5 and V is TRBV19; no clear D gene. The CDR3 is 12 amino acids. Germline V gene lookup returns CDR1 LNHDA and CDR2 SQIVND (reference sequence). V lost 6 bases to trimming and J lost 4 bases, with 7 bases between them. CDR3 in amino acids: CASSGINQPQHF. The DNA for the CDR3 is TGTGCCAGTAGCGGGATTAATCAGCCCCAGCATTTT.

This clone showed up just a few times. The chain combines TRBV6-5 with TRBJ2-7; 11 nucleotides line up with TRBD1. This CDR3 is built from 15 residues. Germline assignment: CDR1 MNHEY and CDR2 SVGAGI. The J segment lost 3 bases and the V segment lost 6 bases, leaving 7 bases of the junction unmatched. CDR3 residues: CASSDPGTGGYEQYF. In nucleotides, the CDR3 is TGTGCCAGCAGCGACCCTGGGACAGGGGGCTACGAGCAGTACTTC.

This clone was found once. In DNA, the CDR3 is TGCGCCAGCAGCTTCAGGGGATTCCCGAACAATCAGCCCCAGCATTTT. Its protein is CASSFRGFPNNQPQHF. The chain is built from TRBV5-1 and TRBJ1-5; tentatively, D is TRBD1 (6 bases). V was clipped by 2 bases and J by 3 bases, with 15 bases between them. CDR1 and CDR2 from the germline V gene are SGHRS and YFSETQ. This CDR3 is 16 amino acids long.

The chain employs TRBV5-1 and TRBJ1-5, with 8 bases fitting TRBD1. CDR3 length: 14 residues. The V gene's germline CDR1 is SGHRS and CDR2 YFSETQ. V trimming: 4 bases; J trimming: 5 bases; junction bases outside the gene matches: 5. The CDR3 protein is CASSPETGDQPQHF. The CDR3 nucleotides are TGCGCCAGCAGCCCGGAGACAGGGGATCAGCCCCAGCATTTT.

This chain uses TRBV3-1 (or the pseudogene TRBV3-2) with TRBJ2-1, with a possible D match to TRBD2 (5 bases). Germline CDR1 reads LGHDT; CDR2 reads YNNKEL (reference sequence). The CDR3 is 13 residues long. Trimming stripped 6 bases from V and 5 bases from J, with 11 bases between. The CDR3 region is CASRKTNNNEQFF. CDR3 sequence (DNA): TGTGCCAGCAGGAAGACTAATAACAATGAGCAGTTCTTC.

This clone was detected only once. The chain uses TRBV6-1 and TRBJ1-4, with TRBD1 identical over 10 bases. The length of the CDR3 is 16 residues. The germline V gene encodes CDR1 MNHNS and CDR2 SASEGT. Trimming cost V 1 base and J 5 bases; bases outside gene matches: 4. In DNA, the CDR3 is TGTGCCAGCAGTGAAGGACAGGGGGCTGGAAATGAAAAACTGTTTTTT. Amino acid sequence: CASSEGQGAGNEKLFF.

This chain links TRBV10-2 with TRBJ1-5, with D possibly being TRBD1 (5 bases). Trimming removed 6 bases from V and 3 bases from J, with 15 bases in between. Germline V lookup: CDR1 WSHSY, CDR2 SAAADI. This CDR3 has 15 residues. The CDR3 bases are TGCGCCAGCAGCCTACAGGACGCCGACAATCAGCCCCAGCATTTT. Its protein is CASSLQDADNQPQHF.

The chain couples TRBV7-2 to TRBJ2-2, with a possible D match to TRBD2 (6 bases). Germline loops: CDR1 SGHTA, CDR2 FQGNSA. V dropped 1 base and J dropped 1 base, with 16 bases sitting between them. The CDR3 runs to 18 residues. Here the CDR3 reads CASSLEGVGGGNTGELFF. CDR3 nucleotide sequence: TGTGCCAGCAGCTTAGAGGGCGTCGGGGGAGGGAACACCGGGGAGCTGTTTTTT.

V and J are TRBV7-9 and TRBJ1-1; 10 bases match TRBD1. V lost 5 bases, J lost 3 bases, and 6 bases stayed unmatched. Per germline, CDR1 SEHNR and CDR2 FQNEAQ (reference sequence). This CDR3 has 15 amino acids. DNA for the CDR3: TGTGCCAGCAGCAGTAGACAGGGGGCGGACACTGAAGCTTTCTTT. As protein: CASSSRQGADTEAFF. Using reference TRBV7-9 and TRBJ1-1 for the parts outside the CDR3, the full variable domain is DTGVSQNPRHKITKRGQNVTFRCDPISEHNRLYWYRQTLGQGPEFLTYFQNEAQLEKSRLLSDRFSAERPKGSFSTLEIQRTEQGDSAMYLCASSSRQGADTEAFFGQGTRLTVV.

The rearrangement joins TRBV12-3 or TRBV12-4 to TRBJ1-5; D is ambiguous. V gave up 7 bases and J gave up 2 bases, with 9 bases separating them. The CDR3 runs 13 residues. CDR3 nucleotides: TGTGCCAGCATACGGGAGGGCAATCAGCCCCAGCATTTT. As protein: CASIREGNQPQHF.

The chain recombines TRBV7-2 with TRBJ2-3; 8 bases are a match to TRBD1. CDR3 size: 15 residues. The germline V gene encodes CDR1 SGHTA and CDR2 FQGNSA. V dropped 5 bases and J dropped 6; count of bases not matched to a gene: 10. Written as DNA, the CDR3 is TGTGCCAGCAGCCTTAGTAGACAGGGGACCGATACGCAGTATTTT. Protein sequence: CASSLSRQGTDTQYF. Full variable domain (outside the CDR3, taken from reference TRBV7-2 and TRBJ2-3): GAGVSQSPSNKVTEKGKDVELRCDPISGHTALYWYRQSLGQGLEFLIYFQGNSAPDKSGLPSDRFSAERTGGSVSTLTIQRTQQEDSAVYLCASSLSRQGTDTQYFGPGTRLTVL.

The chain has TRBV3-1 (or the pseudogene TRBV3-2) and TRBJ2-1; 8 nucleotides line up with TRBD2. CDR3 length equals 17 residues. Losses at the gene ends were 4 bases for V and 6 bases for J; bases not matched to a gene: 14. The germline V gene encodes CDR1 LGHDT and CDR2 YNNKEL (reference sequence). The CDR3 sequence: CASSLRLASAQTNEQFF. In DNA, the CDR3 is TGTGCCAGCAGCCTTAGACTAGCGTCCGCTCAGACCAATGAGCAGTTCTTC.

The CDR3 DNA sequence: TGTGCCAGCAGTCCGACAGTCGGCGAGCAGTACTTC. The encoded protein is CASSPTVGEQYF. V gene TRBV12-3 or TRBV12-4 combines with J gene TRBJ2-7, with a tentative D call TRBD1 (5 bases). The ends were cut back, 5 bases at V and 6 bases at J, with 11 bases in the middle. This CDR3 spans 12 amino acids.

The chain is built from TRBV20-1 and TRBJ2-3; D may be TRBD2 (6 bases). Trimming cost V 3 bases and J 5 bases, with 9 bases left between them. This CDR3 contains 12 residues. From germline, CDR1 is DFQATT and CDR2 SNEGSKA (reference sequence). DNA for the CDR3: TGCAGTGCTAGTCGGGAGATAGATACGCAGTATTTT. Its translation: CSASREIDTQYF.

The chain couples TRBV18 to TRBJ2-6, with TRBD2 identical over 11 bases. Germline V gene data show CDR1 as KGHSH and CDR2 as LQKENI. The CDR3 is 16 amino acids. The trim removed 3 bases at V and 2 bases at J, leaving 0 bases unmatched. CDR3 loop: CASSPGLAAGANVLTF. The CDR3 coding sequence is TGTGCCAGCTCACCGGGACTAGCGGCTGGGGCCAACGTCCTGACTTTC.

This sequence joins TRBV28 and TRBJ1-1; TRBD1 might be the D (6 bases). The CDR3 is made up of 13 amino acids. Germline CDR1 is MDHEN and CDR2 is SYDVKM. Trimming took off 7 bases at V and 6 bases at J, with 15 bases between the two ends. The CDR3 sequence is CASTQGFSAEAFF. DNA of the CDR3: TGTGCCAGCACTCAGGGGTTTAGCGCTGAAGCTTTCTTT.

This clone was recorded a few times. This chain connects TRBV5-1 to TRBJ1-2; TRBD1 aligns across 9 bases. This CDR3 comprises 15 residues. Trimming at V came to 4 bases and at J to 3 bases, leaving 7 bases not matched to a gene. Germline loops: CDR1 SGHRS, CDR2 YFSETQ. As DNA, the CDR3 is TGCGCCAGCAGCACCTCCGGGACAGGGTACTATGGCTACACCTTC. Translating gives CASSTSGTGYYGYTF.

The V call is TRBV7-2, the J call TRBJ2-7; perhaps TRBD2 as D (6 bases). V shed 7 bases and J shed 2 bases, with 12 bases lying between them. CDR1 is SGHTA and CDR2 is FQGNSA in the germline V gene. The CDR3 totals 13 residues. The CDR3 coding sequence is TGTGCCAGCACGGCAGGAGGGCCCTACGAGCAGTACTTC. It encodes CASTAGGPYEQYF.

CDR3 protein: CASSLGPGLVGTQYF. In nucleotides, the CDR3 is TGTGCCAGCAGCTTGGGTCCGGGACTAGTGGGGACCCAGTACTTC. This rearrangement joins TRBV5-6 to TRBJ2-5; TRBD2 agrees at 8 bases. V gave up 0 bases and J gave up 7 bases; unmatched junction bases: 8. Germline CDR1 reads SGHDT; CDR2 reads YYEEEE. This CDR3 comprises 15 residues.

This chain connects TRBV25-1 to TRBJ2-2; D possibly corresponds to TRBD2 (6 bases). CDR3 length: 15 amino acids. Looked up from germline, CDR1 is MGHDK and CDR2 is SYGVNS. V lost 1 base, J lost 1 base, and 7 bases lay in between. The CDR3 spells CASSESGGNTGELFF. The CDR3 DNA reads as TGTGCCAGCAGTGAATCCGGGGGGAACACCGGGGAGCTGTTTTTT.

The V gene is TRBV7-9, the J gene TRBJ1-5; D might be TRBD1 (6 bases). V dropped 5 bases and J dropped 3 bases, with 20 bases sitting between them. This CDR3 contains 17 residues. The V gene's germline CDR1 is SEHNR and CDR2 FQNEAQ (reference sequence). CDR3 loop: CASSLFSGHRDNQPQHF. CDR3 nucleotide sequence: TGTGCCAGCAGCCTCTTTTCGGGTCACAGGGACAATCAGCCCCAGCATTTT.

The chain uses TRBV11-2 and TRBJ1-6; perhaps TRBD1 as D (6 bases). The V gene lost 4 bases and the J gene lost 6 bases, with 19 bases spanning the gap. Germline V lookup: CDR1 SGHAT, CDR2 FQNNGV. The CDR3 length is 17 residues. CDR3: CASSYDPGRGINSPLHF. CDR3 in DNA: TGTGCCAGCAGCTACGATCCTGGCAGGGGAATTAATTCACCCCTCCACTTT. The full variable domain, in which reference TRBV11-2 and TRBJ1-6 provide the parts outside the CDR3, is EAGVAQSPRYKIIEKRQSVAFWCNPISGHATLYWYQQILGQGPKLLIQFQNNGVVDDSQLPKDRFSAERLKGVDSTLKIQPAKLEDSAVYLCASSYDPGRGINSPLHFGNGTRLTVT.